This TCR beta chain was found in a study of blood T cell repertoires in COVID-19. Study context: Italy, Spain and the United States were the sources of the convalescent and acute COVID-19 samples.

The protocol was immunoSEQ multiplex PCR, while the TCRdb copy is restricted to in-frame clones and leaves out a portion. The repertoire includes 350,000 to 450,000 clones, about 88% of them detected once, and 1.4% to 1.5% sits in the top ten. A case of COVID-19 had been met by exposed participants within 2 weeks before study entry. Germline V gives CDR1 KGHSH, CDR2 LQKENI. V lost 3 bases, J lost 8 bases, and 7 bases lay in between. The CDR3 totals 11 residues. The chain uses TRBV18 and TRBJ1-2; D gene ambiguous. The clonotype originates from a woman aged 18-29 years who had been exposed to COVID-19. What was sequenced was PBMCs or T cells enriched from blood (not recorded which). CDR3 amino acids: CASSPSEGYTF. In DNA form, the CDR3 reads TGTGCCAGCTCACCCTCGGAGGGCTACACCTTC.